These 28 T cell receptor beta chains originate from one sample sequenced in a study of radiotherapy plus CTLA-4 blockade in lung cancer. Only in-frame clones appear in the TCRdb table, and some are missing; sequencing was by immunoSEQ multiplex PCR. The table shows roughly 98,000 clones, with over 80% occurring only once. Material: peripheral blood, obtained from a patient treated with radiotherapy plus ipilimumab. The receptors come from a human donor with non-small cell lung cancer that progressed on radiotherapy plus ipilimumab.

The V gene is TRBV4-1, the J gene TRBJ2-7; 9 bases agree with TRBD2. This CDR3 is 15 amino acids long. J lost 4 bases, V lost 4 bases, and 8 bases had no gene match. The germline V gene encodes CDR1 MGHRA and CDR2 YSYEKL. CDR3 protein: CASSLVAGVGYEQYF. The CDR3 DNA follows: TGCGCCAGCAGCCTCGTAGCGGGAGTAGGGTACGAGCAGTACTTC.

V and J are TRBV6-6 and TRBJ2-3, with a tentative D call TRBD1 (6 bases). CDR1 and CDR2 (germline): MNHNY, SVGAGI (reference sequence). The CDR3 has 14 amino acids. V gave up 6 bases and J gave up 1 base, with 11 bases separating them. In DNA form, the CDR3 reads TGTGCCAGCAGCAGGACAGTAGGCACAGATACGCAGTATTTT. It encodes CASSRTVGTDTQYF.

The chain recombines TRBV5-1 with TRBJ1-4; 9 bases are a match to TRBD1. The CDR3 totals 16 residues. V was clipped by 0 bases and J by 10 bases; unmatched bases: 10. The V gene's germline CDR1 is SGHRS and CDR2 YFSETQ. CDR3 sequence (DNA): TGCGCCAGCAGCTTGGGCGGGACAGGGACTGGGGGAAAACTGTTTTTT. Amino acids: CASSLGGTGTGGKLFF. The full variable domain, rest sourced from reference TRBV5-1 and TRBJ1-4, is KAGVTQTPRYLIKTRGQQVTLSCSPISGHRSVSWYQQTPGQGLQFLFEYFSETQRNKGNFPGRFSGRQFSNSRSEMNVSTLELGDSALYLCASSLGGTGTGGKLFFGSGTQLSVL.

CDR3 nucleotide sequence: TGCGCCAGCAGCCTGGGCTCTAGCGGGGGGGTGATGGCAGATACGCAGTATTTT. Translation: CASSLGSSGGVMADTQYF. The genes are TRBV5-1 and TRBJ2-3; 12 bases match TRBD2. The CDR3 is 18 amino acids. Germline V gives CDR1 SGHRS, CDR2 YFSETQ. With V trimmed by 4 bases and J by 4 bases, 13 bases remained unmatched.

This rearrangement joins TRBV5-4 to TRBJ1-2; D uncertain. Germline CDR1 and CDR2: SGHNT and YYREEE (reference sequence). The CDR3 covers 13 residues. The V end lost 4 bases, the J end lost 4 bases, and 11 bases lay between the germline ends. The CDR3 loop reads CASSIDGAYGYTF. CDR3 bases: TGTGCCAGCAGCATTGACGGAGCCTATGGCTACACCTTC.

The CDR3 bases are TGTGCCAGCAGTGAGGGACAGCAGTGGGGCTTAAATGAGCAGTTCTTC. Its translation: CASSEGQQWGLNEQFF. This chain uses TRBV28 with TRBJ2-1; 7 nucleotides match TRBD1. After removal of 5 bases from V and 7 bases from J, the junction contained 14 bases not matched to a gene. The CDR3 has 16 amino acids. Germline V CDR1 and CDR2: MDHEN, SYDVKM.

The chain carries TRBV30 and TRBJ1-5, with D maybe TRBD1 (5 bases). V lost 0 bases and J 3 bases, leaving 18 bases between the germline ends. Germline V gives CDR1 GTSNPN, CDR2 SVGIG (reference sequence). This CDR3 is built from 17 residues. For the CDR3, the DNA is TGTGCCTGGAGTGTATCGGGGACTGCCCGTTACAATCAGCCCCAGCATTTT. Amino acid sequence: CAWSVSGTARYNQPQHF.

J is TRBJ2-2 and V is TRBV2; the D call may be TRBD1 or TRBD2 (5 bases each). In germline, CDR1 is SNHLY, CDR2 FYNNEI. The V gene lost 4 bases and the J gene lost 7 bases, with 19 bases spanning the gap. There are 16 residues in the CDR3. Written as DNA, the CDR3 is TGTGCCAGCAGTGGTAATCCCGGGACCCGAGGCGGGGAGCTGTTTTTT. Translation gives CASSGNPGTRGGELFF.

Only one count was recorded for this clone. V is TRBV14 and J is TRBJ2-7; D not resolved. Trimming cost V 3 bases and J 2 bases, with 8 bases left between them. CDR1 is SGHDN, CDR2 FVKESK, per germline. The CDR3 is 13 residues long. This chain's CDR3 is CASSQGRAYEQYF. CDR3 DNA: TGTGCCAGCAGCCAGGGTAGGGCCTACGAGCAGTACTTC.

The DNA for the CDR3 is TGTGCCAGCAGCCTCCGGGGGGCGACGACCGGGGAGCTGTTTTTT. It yields the protein CASSLRGATTGELFF. This sequence joins TRBV9 and TRBJ2-2; D possibly corresponds to TRBD2 (7 bases). The germline V gene encodes CDR1 SGDLS and CDR2 YYNGEE. Trimming took 4 bases from V and 5 from J, leaving 15 bases between them. The length of the CDR3 is 15 residues.

The chain joins TRBV15 to TRBJ2-7; 8 bases match TRBD1. The CDR3 is 14 amino acids. From germline, CDR1 is LNHNV and CDR2 YYDKDF (reference sequence). Unmatched junction bases numbered 5, after V lost 4 bases and J lost 3 bases. DNA for the CDR3: TGTGCCACCAGCAAGGACAGGGCCTACTACGAGCAGTACTTC. Residues: CATSKDRAYYEQYF.

CDR3 sequence: CASSQATGGRLGETQYF. The DNA of the CDR3 is TGCGCCAGCAGCCAAGCAACAGGGGGGAGGCTAGGGGAGACCCAGTACTTC. The chain is built from TRBV4-1 and TRBJ2-5; 8 positions agree with TRBD1. Germline V lookup: CDR1 MGHRA, CDR2 YSYEKL. The CDR3 is 17 amino acids. V shed 1 base, J shed 5 bases, and the junction held 12 bases outside the gene matches.

This chain links TRBV5-1 with TRBJ1-1, with D possibly matching TRBD1 (6 bases). CDR1 is SGHRS and CDR2 is YFSETQ in the germline V gene. Trimming took off 0 bases at V and 3 bases at J, with 9 bases between the two ends. There are 14 residues in the CDR3. In DNA, the CDR3 is TGCGCCAGCAGCTTGGGACAGGACTACACTGAAGCTTTCTTT. This gives the protein CASSLGQDYTEAFF.

This chain links TRBV5-1 with TRBJ2-5; 11 positions match TRBD2. Unmatched junction bases numbered 6, after V lost 1 base and J lost 1 base. The CDR3 spans 17 residues. The germline V gene has CDR1 SGHRS and CDR2 YFSETQ. CDR3 coding DNA: TGCGCCAGCAGCTTGCCCGGGACTAGCGGTCCCCAAGAGACCCAGTACTTC. Its translation: CASSLPGTSGPQETQYF.

This chain links TRBV11-3 with TRBJ2-3, with 7 bases identical to TRBD1. The trim removed 1 base at V and 2 bases at J, leaving 3 bases unmatched. The CDR3 is made up of 15 amino acids. Germline lookup yields CDR1 SGHNT and CDR2 YENEEA. The CDR3 nucleotides read TGTGCCAGCAGCTTAGGCGACAGGGTCACAGATACGCAGTATTTT. The encoded protein is CASSLGDRVTDTQYF.

The chain employs TRBV7-8 and TRBJ2-1, with TRBD2 identical over 10 bases. Germline assignment: CDR1 SGHVS and CDR2 FQNEAQ. Trimming cost V 5 bases and J 4 bases; bases outside gene matches: 8. The CDR3 runs to 16 residues. CDR3 amino acids: CASSRILAGRYNEQFF. Here the CDR3 DNA reads TGTGCCAGCAGCCGCATACTAGCGGGAAGGTACAATGAGCAGTTCTTC.

This clone was seen more than once but under ten times. This chain uses TRBV5-1 with TRBJ1-2; 10 bases map to TRBD1. Trimming removed 0 bases from V and 6 bases from J; junction bases left unmatched: 8. The CDR3 totals 16 residues. Per germline, CDR1 SGHRS and CDR2 YFSETQ. In nucleotides, the CDR3 is TGCGCCAGCAGCTTGGCCGGAGTAGGGACAGGGGATGGCTACACCTTC. This encodes CASSLAGVGTGDGYTF.

This rearrangement joins TRBV19 to TRBJ1-2; 8 nucleotides align to TRBD1. The germline gives CDR1 LNHDA, CDR2 SQIVND (reference sequence). The V and J ends lost 5 bases and 4 bases, in that order; junction bases with no gene match: 6. This CDR3 has 14 amino acids. The CDR3 sequence is CASSVRGQFYGYTF. The CDR3, as DNA: TGTGCCAGTAGTGTCAGGGGGCAGTTCTATGGCTACACCTTC.

This sequence joins TRBV5-5 and TRBJ1-5; D is unresolved. Looked up from germline, CDR1 is SGHKS and CDR2 is YYEKEE (reference sequence). This CDR3 region has 14 residues. Trimming removed 1 base at V and 6 bases at J, with 11 bases between. CDR3 sequence: CASSLILAVQPQHF. The CDR3 DNA reads TGTGCCAGCAGCTTGATCCTCGCGGTTCAGCCCCAGCATTTT.

The gene calls are TRBV28 and TRBJ1-2; TRBD1 agrees at 7 bases. Germline V lookup: CDR1 MDHEN, CDR2 SYDVKM. The CDR3 runs to 13 residues. V lost 8 bases, J lost 14 bases, and 17 bases stayed unmatched. CDR3 bases: TGTGCCAGCTTACTCACCGGGACAGCGCTTCCGACCTTC. The encoded protein is CASLLTGTALPTF.

A single count supports this clone. V gene TRBV11-2 combines with J gene TRBJ2-7; the D is unclear. The CDR3 has 14 amino acids. V was cut by 5 bases and J by 6 bases, with 17 bases left in between. Germline V gene data show CDR1 as SGHAT and CDR2 as FQNNGV. The CDR3 nucleotides are TGTGCCAGCAGCCAAAACGCGGACCTGGGCGAGCAGTACTTC. Protein sequence: CASSQNADLGEQYF.

In DNA, the CDR3 is TGTGCCAGCAGTTTATCGCGCCAGGGGGTGGGGGGCTACACCTTC. Protein product: CASSLSRQGVGGYTF. This chain links TRBV27 with TRBJ1-2, with TRBD1 identical over 7 bases. J gave up 8 bases and V 0 bases, and 9 bases lay outside the gene matches. Germline loops: CDR1 MNHEY, CDR2 SMNVEV (reference sequence). CDR3 length: 15 amino acids.

The sample holds a few counts of this clone. The chain uses TRBV7-2 and TRBJ1-3, with 7 bases matching TRBD1. This CDR3 is built from 14 residues. The germline CDR1 and CDR2 sequences are SGHTA and FQGNSA. Trimming cost V 5 bases and J 0 bases; bases outside gene matches: 1. The CDR3 nucleotides are TGTGCCAGCAGCGGGACAGTCTCTGGAAACACCATATATTTT. Translating gives CASSGTVSGNTIYF.

V gene TRBV5-1 combines with J gene TRBJ1-4, with D perhaps matching TRBD1 (5 bases). The CDR3 is made up of 17 amino acids. V dropped 0 bases and J dropped 3 bases, with 15 bases sitting between them. CDR1 and CDR2 from the germline V gene are SGHRS and YFSETQ. CDR3 coding DNA: TGCGCCAGCAGCTTGGGGGGCATCTTGGTAGCTAATGAAAAACTGTTTTTT. Translating it yields CASSLGGILVANEKLFF.

The rearrangement links TRBV11-2 to TRBJ1-1; D unclear. This CDR3 region has 14 residues. CDR1 is SGHAT and CDR2 is FQNNGV in the germline V gene. Between the trimmed V and J ends, which lost 5 bases and 1 base, there was a span of 11 bases. The CDR3 region is CASSRGGGNTEAFF. The CDR3 region has the DNA TGTGCCAGCAGCCGGGGAGGTGGGAACACTGAAGCTTTCTTT.

This clone has only one observation. This sequence joins TRBV7-3 and TRBJ2-1; 11 bases are a match to TRBD2. This CDR3 is 15 amino acids long. Germline trimming cut 5 bases from V and 3 bases from J; bases unmatched to any gene: 3. Germline V CDR1 and CDR2: SGHTA, FQGTGA. The CDR3 bases are TGTGCCAGCAGCCAGACTAGCGGGGACTACAATGAGCAGTTCTTC. Its protein product is CASSQTSGDYNEQFF.

The chain carries TRBV4-2 and TRBJ2-7; 11 bases are shared with TRBD1. The J segment lost 4 bases and the V segment lost 1 base, leaving 6 bases of the junction unmatched. CDR1 is LGHNA, CDR2 YNFKEQ, per germline. This CDR3 is 16 amino acids long. The CDR3 coding sequence is TGTGCCAGCAGCCAAGGGACAGGGGGCGCCCCTTACGAGCAGTACTTC. Translation: CASSQGTGGAPYEQYF.

The rearrangement uses TRBV6-1 and TRBJ2-7; 8 nucleotides align to TRBD2. Germline V gene data show CDR1 as MNHNS and CDR2 as SASEGT. The V gene end was trimmed by 5 bases and the J gene end by 1 base; junction bases not matched to a gene: 4. The CDR3 has 14 amino acids. CDR3 sequence (DNA): TGTGCCAGCAGTCCCCGCGGGGGGTCCTACGAGCAGTACTTC. This sequence encodes CASSPRGGSYEQYF.